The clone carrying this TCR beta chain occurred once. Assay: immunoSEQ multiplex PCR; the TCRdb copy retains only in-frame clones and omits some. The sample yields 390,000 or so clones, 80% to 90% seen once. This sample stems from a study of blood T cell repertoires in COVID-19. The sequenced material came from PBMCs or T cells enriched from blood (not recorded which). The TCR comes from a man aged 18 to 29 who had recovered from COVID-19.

The CDR3 DNA reads TGTGCCAGCAGCTGGACAGGACCCTATGTGGGCTACACCTTC. It codes for CASSWTGPYVGYTF. The chain uses TRBV28 and TRBJ1-2; 7 nucleotides match TRBD1. Trimming cost V 6 bases and J 8 bases; bases outside gene matches: 12. Per germline, CDR1 MDHEN and CDR2 SYDVKM. This CDR3 has 14 residues.